This T cell receptor (beta chain) was captured in a study of PD-1 blockade in mismatch repair-deficient tumors (TCRdb year 2017). The study in broad terms: The trial enrolled roughly 83 consecutive patients with some twelve mismatch repair-deficient cancer types between late 2013 and 2016, all previously treated and progressing. Deep sequencing of TCR CDR3 regions was used to track tumor-associated T cell clones in peripheral blood of patients responding to PD-1 blockade. Overall study results and their limits: Clones residing in the tumor, which were often undetectable in blood before treatment, expanded quickly after pembrolizumab and then contracted, generally before radiologic responses.

Spanning cysteine to phenylalanine, the CDR3 consists of 15 amino acids. Solely the CDR3 DNA is kept, with 45 bases framed from the first base. V is cut back by 4 bases and J by 4 bases, with 9 bases in the junction unmatched. The germline V gene specifies MGHRA as CDR1 and YSYEKL as CDR2. To prepare the library, the immunoSEQ multiplex PCR assay was applied. This is the immuneACCESS table as TCRdb keeps it, with only in-frame sequences that have V and J called. A part of the clones is gone; compared with another copy, unresolved V genes explain less than half, and the rest is unexplained. This sample holds over 60,000 clones; 70% to 90% were observed only once. The top ten clonotypes cover about 15% of the sample. With regard to this clone: It lacks a known antigen. The input lacks base qualities; no much larger clone sits a single base away.

Mismatch repair deficiency in every enrolled patient was established by polymerase chain reaction or immunohistochemistry. A few patients who responded to pembrolizumab therapy underwent TCR sequencing. The phase II trial prospectively evaluated PD-1 blockade with pembrolizumab in advanced mismatch repair-deficient cancers, independent of tissue of origin. Serial peripheral blood T cell samples were collected before and at multiple times after starting PD-1 blockade. Blood sampling times were expressed in weeks after the first pembrolizumab dose. Sample: peripheral blood, taken 52 weeks after starting pembrolizumab. This clonotype originated in an adult with mismatch repair-deficient cancer. The V and J genes are TRBV4-1 and TRBJ1-1, and 7 bases in between align with TRBD1. The CDR3: CASSPREGASTEAFF. The DNA sequence is TGCGCCAGCAGCCCCCGAGAGGGGGCGAGCACTGAAGCTTTCTTT.